These 29 T cell receptor beta chains originate from one sample sequenced in a study of beta chain features in type 1 diabetes. Investigators reverse transcribed all isolated RNA, so they sequenced expressed TCRB transcripts. Assay used: immunoSEQ multiplex PCR; TCRdb lists only in-frame clones, some missing. The table includes about 710,000 clones, more than 12% detected once. No antigen is known for these receptors. Study-level results: For Type 1 diabetes patients, all four CD4+ subsets carried TCRB CDR3s that were moderately but significantly shorter.

Sequences were obtained from naive CD4+ T cells from blood. Receptors were obtained from a man younger than 35 with type 1 diabetes.

CDR3 in amino acids: CASSPRLAGNTGELFF. The CDR3 nucleotides are TGTGCCAGCAGTCCCAGACTAGCGGGGAACACCGGGGAGCTGTTTTTT. The V call is TRBV7-3, the J call TRBJ2-2; TRBD2 aligns across 10 bases. This CDR3 comprises 16 residues. J lost 1 base, V lost 6 bases, and 5 bases had no gene match. CDR1 is SGHTA, CDR2 FQGTGA, per germline.

This clone has more than one count but fewer than ten. The V and J genes are TRBV30 and TRBJ1-1; D is perhaps TRBD1 (5 bases). V dropped 3 bases and J dropped 4 bases, with 12 bases sitting between them. This CDR3 is built from 13 residues. Germline loops: CDR1 GTSNPN, CDR2 SVGIG (reference sequence). In nucleotides, the CDR3 is TGTGCCTGGAGACCCGGACATCCCACTGAAGCTTTCTTT. Encoded protein: CAWRPGHPTEAFF.

This clone was seen a handful of times. The chain recombines TRBV7-2 with TRBJ2-5; TRBD1 matches at 9 bases. The closer fit of TRBJ2-7 to the DNA end suggests the J call may be wrong. The CDR3 has 14 amino acids. Germline V gene sequence: CDR1 SGHTA, CDR2 FQGNSA. The CDR3 region has the DNA TGTGCCAGCAGGGCTACAGGGGGCTCAAGCGAGCAGTACTTC. Translation: CASRATGGSSEQYF.

This clone showed up just a few times. This sequence joins TRBV30 and TRBJ2-1, with D maybe TRBD2 (6 bases). Germline CDR1 is GTSNPN and CDR2 is SVGIG (reference sequence). The V end lost 4 bases, the J end lost 7 bases, and 17 bases lay between the germline ends. This CDR3 comprises 14 residues. CDR3 sequence: CAWMRSGAINEQFF. CDR3 nucleotide sequence: TGTGCCTGGATGCGGTCGGGAGCTATAAATGAGCAGTTCTTC.

The V gene is TRBV28, the J gene TRBJ1-6; weak D call: TRBD1 (5 bases). Germline assignment: CDR1 MDHEN and CDR2 SYDVKM. The CDR3 contains 14 residues. V lost 3 bases and J 8 bases, leaving 11 bases between the germline ends. DNA of the CDR3: TGTGCCAGCAGTTTGTGGGGGAGGGATTCACCCCTCCACTTT. This encodes CASSLWGRDSPLHF.

This clone has a handful of counts. This chain connects TRBV6-5 to TRBJ1-2; the match to TRBD1 covers 10 bases. The germline gives CDR1 MNHEY, CDR2 SVGAGI. CDR3 length: 14 amino acids. V shed 0 bases, J shed 7 bases, and the junction held 2 bases outside the gene matches. The CDR3 nucleotides read TGTGCCAGCAGTTACTCGGGACAGGGGTTTGGCTACACCTTC. Translating it yields CASSYSGQGFGYTF.

This clone occurred a few times. The chain combines TRBV4-3 with TRBJ1-2; 10 bases match TRBD1. V trimming: 8 bases; J trimming: 4 bases; junction bases outside the gene matches: 4. CDR3 length: 13 residues. Germline CDR1 and CDR2: LGHNA and YSLEER. The CDR3 coding sequence is TGCGCCAGCGGTGACAGGGGGCTCTATGGCTACACCTTC. This codes for CASGDRGLYGYTF.

This rearrangement joins TRBV5-6 to TRBJ1-5; D is ambiguous. Trimming shortened V by 2 bases and J by 0 bases, and 12 bases separated the two germline ends. The CDR3 sequence is 16 residues long. CDR1 is SGHDT, CDR2 YYEEEE, per germline. The CDR3 is CASSFMGRNSNQPQHF. CDR3 bases: TGTGCCAGCAGCTTTATGGGGAGAAATAGCAATCAGCCCCAGCATTTT.

This clone came up a few times. The gene calls are TRBV30 and TRBJ2-7; D may match TRBD1 or TRBD2 (5 bases each). Between the trimmed V and J ends, which lost 3 bases and 4 bases, there was a span of 19 bases. The CDR3 spans 15 residues. Germline CDR1 and CDR2: GTSNPN and SVGIG (reference sequence). CDR3 loop: CAWRGPGWNSYEQYF. The CDR3 DNA reads TGTGCCTGGAGGGGGCCGGGATGGAACTCTTACGAGCAGTACTTC.

This clone was observed a handful of times. This sequence joins TRBV9 and TRBJ1-4, with 8 bases fitting TRBD1. CDR3 length equals 14 residues. Germline trimming cut 3 bases from V and 5 bases from J; bases unmatched to any gene: 3. The germline V gene has CDR1 SGDLS and CDR2 YYNGEE. The CDR3 loop is CASSARGLNEKLFF. The CDR3 DNA sequence: TGTGCCAGCAGCGCCAGGGGGCTAAATGAAAAACTGTTTTTT.

This clone has a handful of counts. The gene calls are TRBV5-4 and TRBJ2-1; TRBD2 might be the D (6 bases). Looked up from germline, CDR1 is SGHNT and CDR2 is YYREEE (reference sequence). CDR3 length equals 13 residues. Trimming removed 4 bases at V and 5 bases at J, with 10 bases between. The CDR3 region is CASSPGLNNEQFF. CDR3 nucleotide sequence: TGTGCCAGCAGCCCGGGACTTAACAATGAGCAGTTCTTC.

This clone has only a few counts. V and J are TRBV2 and TRBJ2-1, with D hard to call. V was pared by 4 bases and J by 8 bases, with 6 bases between. CDR3 length: 11 residues. CDR1 SNHLY and CDR2 FYNNEI come from the germline V gene. The CDR3 here is CASSGFHEQFF. CDR3 sequence (DNA): TGTGCCAGCAGTGGGTTCCATGAGCAGTTCTTC.

This clone occurred a few times. A junction boundary mismatches the germline segment, possibly from a read error. The V call is TRBV7-7, the J call TRBJ2-3; TRBD2 matches at 13 bases. This CDR3 has 15 amino acids. Germline V gene sequence: CDR1 SSHAT, CDR2 FNYEAQ (reference sequence). The DNA of the CDR3 is TGTGCTAGCAGCTTATACGGACTAGCGGGAGAAACGCAGTATTTT. Amino acids: CASSLYGLAGETQYF.

V gene TRBV30 combines with J gene TRBJ1-5, with TRBD1 matching 9 bases. The length of the CDR3 is 15 residues. The germline CDR1 and CDR2 sequences are GTSNPN and SVGIG (reference sequence). After removal of 1 base from V and 4 bases from J, the junction contained 5 bases not matched to a gene. CDR3 coding DNA: TGTGCCTGGAGTGACGGACAGGGGAGGAATCAGCCCCAGCATTTT. Protein product: CAWSDGQGRNQPQHF.

This clone turned up a few times. The gene calls are TRBV7-9 and TRBJ2-7; D might be TRBD1 or TRBD2, each matching 5 bases. This CDR3 is 14 amino acids long. CDR1 and CDR2 from the germline V gene are SEHNR and FQNEAQ (reference sequence). V shed 1 base and J shed 2 bases, with 9 bases lying between them. CDR3 DNA sequence: TGTGCCAGCAGCTTAGGGGGGAGCCCCTACGAGCAGTACTTC. Protein product: CASSLGGSPYEQYF. Based on the CDR3 plus reference TRBV7-9 and TRBJ2-7, the full variable domain is DTGVSQNPRHKITKRGQNVTFRCDPISEHNRLYWYRQTLGQGPEFLTYFQNEAQLEKSRLLSDRFSAERPKGSFSTLEIQRTEQGDSAMYLCASSLGGSPYEQYFGPGTRLTVT.

This chain uses TRBV25-1 with TRBJ2-1; D perhaps matches TRBD2 (6 bases). V was shortened by 0 bases and J by 0 bases, with 12 bases between the two germline ends. The CDR3 has 17 residues. Germline V gene lookup returns CDR1 MGHDK and CDR2 SYGVNS. This CDR3 reads CASSEYPYGSSYNEQFF. CDR3 coding DNA: TGTGCCAGCAGTGAATACCCCTACGGGAGCTCCTACAATGAGCAGTTCTTC.

This clone was observed a few times. The chain is built from TRBV29-1 and TRBJ1-2; maybe TRBD1 (5 bases). Trimming took 5 bases from V and 5 from J, leaving 9 bases between them. Germline lookup yields CDR1 SQVTM and CDR2 ANQGSEA. The CDR3 runs 11 residues. CDR3 sequence (DNA): TGCAGCGTTCCAGGGAGTTATGGCTACACCTTC. This translates into CSVPGSYGYTF.

This sequence joins TRBV27 and TRBJ2-7; D is ambiguous. CDR1 and CDR2 from the germline V gene are MNHEY and SMNVEV (reference sequence). This CDR3 has 11 residues. With 8 bases removed from V and 0 bases from J, the gap between germline ends came to 5 bases. CDR3 loop: CASGASYEQYF. DNA of the CDR3: TGTGCCAGCGGAGCCTCCTACGAGCAGTACTTC.

The J gene is TRBJ2-3, the V gene TRBV7-2; no firm D call. Germline CDR1 is SGHTA and CDR2 is FQGNSA. V was cut by 5 bases and J by 10 bases, with 16 bases left in between. CDR3 length: 13 residues. CDR3 amino acids: CASSPRSYGAQYF. The CDR3 DNA reads TGTGCCAGCAGCCCCCGTTCGTACGGTGCGCAGTATTTT.

This clone was picked up a small number of times. The CDR3 nucleotides read TGCGCCAGCAGCCCTTCCGGGGGCTATAGCACAGATACGCAGTATTTT. Translated: CASSPSGGYSTDTQYF. V and J are TRBV4-3 and TRBJ2-3; D tentatively reads TRBD1 or TRBD2 (6 bases each). The CDR3 spans 16 residues. Trimming cost V 4 bases and J 0 bases, with 14 bases left between them. The germline CDR1 and CDR2 sequences are LGHNA and YSLEER.

The V and J genes are TRBV5-7 and TRBJ1-1; no definite D call. TRBV5-7 is an open reading frame, and its role is uncertain. V lost 0 bases, J lost 1 base, and 16 bases lay in between. This CDR3 region has 17 residues. Written as DNA, the CDR3 is TGTGCCAGCAGCTTGGTGAGGACGCTGGCGGAGAACACTGAAGCTTTCTTT. Residues: CASSLVRTLAENTEAFF.

This clone was observed a single time. The chain is built from TRBV5-4 and TRBJ2-7; D gene unclear. Germline-derived CDR1 and CDR2 are SGHNT and YYREEE (reference sequence). The V and J ends lost 2 bases and 3 bases respectively, with 9 bases between them. CDR3 size: 13 residues. The chain's CDR3 is CASSLRADYEQYF. The CDR3 DNA follows: TGTGCCAGCAGCTTAAGGGCAGACTACGAGCAGTACTTC.

V gene TRBV9 combines with J gene TRBJ1-2, with a weak D call TRBD1 (5 bases). Germline V gene data show CDR1 as SGDLS and CDR2 as YYNGEE. Trimming left V 1 base short and J 7 bases short, with 11 bases between. CDR3 length: 13 residues. DNA of the CDR3: TGTGCCAGCAGCGTAATGGGCCAGGGTGGCTACACCTTC. It encodes CASSVMGQGGYTF. Based on the CDR3 plus reference TRBV9 and TRBJ1-2, the full variable domain is DSGVTQTPKHLITATGQRVTLRCSPRSGDLSVYWYQQSLDQGLQFLIQYYNGEERAKGNILERFSAQQFPDLHSELNLSSLELGDSALYFCASSVMGQGGYTFGSGTRLTVV.

The chain employs TRBV14 and TRBJ2-7; D gene unclear. Germline CDR1 SGHDN, CDR2 FVKESK. The ends were cut back, 1 base at V and 3 bases at J, with 4 bases in the middle. The CDR3 spans 12 residues. CDR3 in DNA: TGTGCCAGCAGCCAAGGGTACTACGAGCAGTACTTC. Its translation is CASSQGYYEQYF.

As for this clone: Other DNA sequences in the same sample also yield this CDR3. The V call is TRBV13, the J call TRBJ2-2; no reliable D call. The V and J ends lost 1 base and 6 bases respectively, with 0 bases between them. This CDR3 is 11 amino acids long. Germline V gives CDR1 PRHDT, CDR2 FYEKMQ (reference sequence). The CDR3 sequence is CASSLAGELFF. CDR3 bases: TGTGCCAGCAGCTTAGCCGGGGAGCTGTTTTTT.

This clone was seen only a few times. J is TRBJ1-1 and V is TRBV7-2; possible D gene TRBD1, 6 bases. The V gene's germline CDR1 is SGHTA and CDR2 FQGNSA. The V and J ends lost 5 bases and 6 bases respectively, with 10 bases between them. The CDR3 covers 12 residues. CDR3 sequence (DNA): TGTGCCAGCAGCATCCAGGGGTCTGAAGCTTTCTTT. This encodes CASSIQGSEAFF.

The chain is built from TRBV28 and TRBJ1-2; the match to TRBD1 covers 9 bases. Trimming at V came to 7 bases and at J to 8 bases, leaving 8 bases not matched to a gene. The germline gives CDR1 MDHEN, CDR2 SYDVKM. The CDR3 loop spans 13 amino acids. This CDR3 reads CASTLNRGRGYTF. The CDR3 DNA reads as TGTGCCAGCACCTTGAACAGGGGGCGAGGCTACACCTTC.

This clone has just a few counts. The chain uses TRBV5-6 and TRBJ2-7; a weak D match, TRBD2 (5 bases). Trimming pared 6 bases from V and 7 bases from J, leaving 14 bases between. CDR3 length equals 12 residues. Germline V CDR1 and CDR2: SGHDT, YYEEEE. CDR3 in DNA: TGTGCCAGCAACACGAACCGGGGAGAGCAGTACTTC. This gives the protein CASNTNRGEQYF. The whole variable domain, filled in from reference TRBV5-6 and TRBJ2-7, reads DAGVTQSPTHLIKTRGQQVTLRCSPKSGHDTVSWYQQALGQGPQFIFQYYEEEERQRGNFPDRFSGHQFPNYSSELNVNALLLGDSALYLCASNTNRGEQYFGPGTRLTVT.

The rearrangement links TRBV30 to TRBJ1-6, with D maybe TRBD1 (6 bases). Between the trimmed V and J ends, which lost 0 bases and 8 bases, there was a span of 11 bases. Germline V gives CDR1 GTSNPN, CDR2 SVGIG (reference sequence). The CDR3 is made up of 14 amino acids. CDR3 sequence reads: CAWSVGPGDSPLHF. CDR3 nucleotides: TGTGCCTGGAGTGTAGGGCCAGGGGATTCACCCCTCCACTTT.